The clone carrying this T cell receptor beta chain has a handful of counts. HTBI primers from iRepertoire and Arm-PCR of CDR3 regions yielded the TCR beta libraries. TCRdb re-analysed the multiplex PCR reads in MiXCR, keeping a single row per CDR3 protein. This sample carries roughly 420,000 distinct CDR3 sequences, 16% of them seen once, and the ten largest clones take 20% to 25%. Germline lookup yields CDR1 LGHNA and CDR2 YSLEER. This CDR3 has 16 residues. V dropped 3 bases and J dropped 0 bases, with 15 bases sitting between them. The sample originates from a study of regulatory T cells in long-lasting Graves disease. Indicated time point: newly diagnosed GD, antithyroid drugs for less than 3 months. Construction of the TCR library relied on RNA isolated from PBMCs. These data were likewise used in another study, on T cells in Graves' hyperthyroidism and ophthalmopathy.

The TCR was taken from a woman aged 18-29 years with Graves disease. The sample in question was peripheral blood mononuclear cells (PBMCs), obtained at new diagnosis, from a patient treated with antithyroid drugs. The genes are TRBV4-3 and TRBJ2-7; D is ambiguous. CDR3 DNA sequence: TGCGCCAGCAGCCAGGGCAGAAGTCTATCCTCCTACGAGCAGTACTTC. The encoded protein is CASSQGRSLSSYEQYF.